The next 6 T cell receptor beta chains were all read from a single sample in a study of blood T cell repertoires in COVID-19. The repertoire was sequenced with immunoSEQ multiplex PCR; TCRdb's copy has only in-frame clones and lacks some. The sample shows about 130,000 clones, roughly 85% of them seen only once. Sample: peripheral blood. Receptors were obtained from a woman older than 75 with acute or convalescent COVID-19.

The chain links TRBV2 to TRBJ1-5; D gene unclear. There are 13 residues in the CDR3. V dropped 6 bases and J dropped 7 bases, with 13 bases sitting between them. Per the germline V gene, CDR1 is SNHLY and CDR2 is FYNNEI. The CDR3 DNA sequence: TGTGCCAGCAGCCAAAATCCGGGACAGCCCCAGCATTTT. Its translation is CASSQNPGQPQHF.

The chain recombines TRBV4-1 with TRBJ1-4; unclear D gene. Germline CDR1 is MGHRA and CDR2 is YSYEKL. V dropped 4 bases and J dropped 4 bases, with 13 bases sitting between them. The CDR3 runs 15 residues. CDR3 DNA: TGCGCCAGCAGCCCGCTTTCAGTGAATAATGAAAAACTGTTTTTT. It translates to CASSPLSVNNEKLFF.

The rearrangement links TRBV28 to TRBJ1-3, with a weak D call TRBD1 (5 bases). Germline values: CDR1 MDHEN, CDR2 SYDVKM. This CDR3 spans 16 amino acids. The germline V and J ends were trimmed by 2 bases and 4 bases, with 15 bases remaining between them. CDR3 sequence (DNA): TGTGCCAGCAGTTTACGGCAGGGCGCGGGAGGAAACACCATATATTTT. This translates into CASSLRQGAGGNTIYF.

Regarding this clone: Other DNA sequences in the same sample also yield this CDR3. This rearrangement joins TRBV6-2 or TRBV6-3 to TRBJ2-1; unclear D gene. The ends were cut back, 5 bases at V and 4 bases at J, with 3 bases in the middle. The CDR3 loop spans 11 amino acids. Per the germline V gene, CDR1 is MNHEY and CDR2 is SVGEGT. The CDR3 region has the DNA TGTGCCAGCAGTCAGTACAATGAGCAGTTCTTC. Protein product: CASSQYNEQFF.

The chain links TRBV27 to TRBJ1-1; D is uncertain. V lost 6 bases and J lost 1, with 12 bases in between. The CDR3 consists of 14 residues. Germline CDR1 and CDR2: MNHEY and SMNVEV (reference sequence). CDR3 nucleotides: TGTGCCAGCAGCCCCGCGGGCCCGAACACTGAAGCTTTCTTT. As protein: CASSPAGPNTEAFF.

The chain employs TRBV5-1 and TRBJ2-1; unclear D gene. There are 15 residues in the CDR3. The V end lost 1 base, the J end lost 6 bases, and 14 bases lay between the germline ends. Germline loops: CDR1 SGHRS, CDR2 YFSETQ. Here the CDR3 DNA reads TGCGCCAGCAGCTTGCCCTTACCCCCCGGCAATGAGCAGTTCTTC. It encodes CASSLPLPPGNEQFF. The variable domain in full, completed from reference TRBV5-1 and TRBJ2-1, reads KAGVTQTPRYLIKTRGQQVTLSCSPISGHRSVSWYQQTPGQGLQFLFEYFSETQRNKGNFPGRFSGRQFSNSRSEMNVSTLELGDSALYLCASSLPLPPGNEQFFGPGTRLTVL.